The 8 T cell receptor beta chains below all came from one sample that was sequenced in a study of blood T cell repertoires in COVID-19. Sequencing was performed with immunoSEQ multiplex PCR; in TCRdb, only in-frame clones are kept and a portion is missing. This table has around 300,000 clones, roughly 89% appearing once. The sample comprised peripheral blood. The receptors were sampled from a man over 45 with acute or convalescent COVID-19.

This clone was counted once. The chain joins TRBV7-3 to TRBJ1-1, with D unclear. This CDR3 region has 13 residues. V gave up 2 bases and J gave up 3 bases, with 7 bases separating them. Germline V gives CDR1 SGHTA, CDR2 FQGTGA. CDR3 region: CASSLGVDTEAFF. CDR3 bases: TGTGCCAGCAGCTTAGGAGTTGACACTGAAGCTTTCTTT.

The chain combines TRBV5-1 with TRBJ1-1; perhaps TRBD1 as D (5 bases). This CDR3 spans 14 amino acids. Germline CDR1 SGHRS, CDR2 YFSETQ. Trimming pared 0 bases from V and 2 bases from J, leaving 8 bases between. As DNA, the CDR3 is TGCGCCAGCAGCTTGGTTGACAGAAACACTGAAGCTTTCTTT. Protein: CASSLVDRNTEAFF.

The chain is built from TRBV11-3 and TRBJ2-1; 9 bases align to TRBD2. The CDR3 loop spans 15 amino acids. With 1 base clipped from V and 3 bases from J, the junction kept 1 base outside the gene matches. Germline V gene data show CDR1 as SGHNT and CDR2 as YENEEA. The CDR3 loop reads CASSLGRGGYNEQFF. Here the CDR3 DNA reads TGTGCCAGCAGCTTAGGGCGGGGGGGCTACAATGAGCAGTTCTTC.

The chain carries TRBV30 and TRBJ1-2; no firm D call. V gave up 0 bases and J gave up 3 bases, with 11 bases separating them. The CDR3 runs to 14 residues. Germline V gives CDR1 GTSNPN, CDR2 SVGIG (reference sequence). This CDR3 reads CAWSVLYGDYGYTF. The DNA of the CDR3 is TGTGCCTGGAGTGTACTATACGGCGACTATGGCTACACCTTC.

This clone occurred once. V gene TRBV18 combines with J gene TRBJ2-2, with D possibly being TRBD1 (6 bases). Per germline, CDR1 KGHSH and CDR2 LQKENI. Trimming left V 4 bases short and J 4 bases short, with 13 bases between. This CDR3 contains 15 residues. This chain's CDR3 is CASSHGQQGTGELFF. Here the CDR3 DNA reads TGTGCCAGCTCACATGGACAGCAAGGCACCGGGGAGCTGTTTTTT. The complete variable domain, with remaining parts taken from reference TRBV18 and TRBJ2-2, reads NAGVMQNPRHLVRRRGQEARLRCSPMKGHSHVYWYRQLPEEGLKFMVYLQKENIIDESGMPKERFSAEFPKEGPSILRIQQVVRGDSAAYFCASSHGQQGTGELFFGEGSRLTVL.

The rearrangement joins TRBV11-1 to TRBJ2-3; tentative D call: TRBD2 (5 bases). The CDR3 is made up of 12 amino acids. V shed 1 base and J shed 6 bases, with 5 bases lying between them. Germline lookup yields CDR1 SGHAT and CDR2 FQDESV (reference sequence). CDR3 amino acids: CASSLGGDTQYF. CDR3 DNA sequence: TGTGCCAGCAGCTTAGGAGGGGATACGCAGTATTTT.

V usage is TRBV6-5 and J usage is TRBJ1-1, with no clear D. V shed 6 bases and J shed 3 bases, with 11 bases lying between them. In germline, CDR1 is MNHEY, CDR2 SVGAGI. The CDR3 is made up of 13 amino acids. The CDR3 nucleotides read TGTGCCAGCAGCCAATCCAGTTACACTGAAGCTTTCTTT. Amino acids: CASSQSSYTEAFF.

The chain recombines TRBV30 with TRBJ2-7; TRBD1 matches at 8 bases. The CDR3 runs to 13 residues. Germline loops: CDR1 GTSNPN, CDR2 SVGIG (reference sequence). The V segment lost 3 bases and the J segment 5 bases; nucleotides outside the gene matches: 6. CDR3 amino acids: CAWRTTGVHEQYF. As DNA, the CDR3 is TGTGCCTGGAGGACGACAGGGGTCCACGAGCAGTACTTC.